This T cell receptor beta chain was identified in a study of regulatory T cells in long-lasting Graves disease. Study conclusions and caveats: Favoring TRBV28, TRBJ1-2 and TRBJ2-5 was a feature seen in persistent disease.

The sample holds many counts of this clonotype. What it recognizes is unknown. The CDR3 is 16 amino acids. Trimming removed 4 bases from V and 0 bases from J, with 13 bases in between. Germline assignment: CDR1 MNHEY and CDR2 SMNVEV (reference sequence). Library construction for TCR beta used iRepertoire HTBI primers and Arm-PCR of CDR3 regions. Per the original data handling: Throughout the samples, researchers identified around 65 TRBV and approximately 15 TRBJ segments. TCRdb fed the multiplex PCR reads into MiXCR, producing one record per CDR3 protein. TCRdb's processing, not the authors' own work, is the source of the V and J calls. This table holds about 290,000 distinct CDR3 sequences, roughly 21% found once. Time point in this sample: persistent/refractory GD, antithyroid drugs over 5 years with positive TRAb. The TCR library used RNA extracted from PBMCs. Patients met American Thyroid Association criteria for Graves' disease.

J is TRBJ1-5 and V is TRBV27, with D perhaps matching TRBD1 (5 bases). The specimen comprised peripheral blood mononuclear cells (PBMCs), sampled when the disease was refractory, from a patient treated with antithyroid drugs. The receptor was isolated from a female donor with Graves disease. The DNA for the CDR3 is TGTGCCAGCAGTTCCAACAGACAGTTTAGCAATCAGCCCCAGCATTTT. It yields the protein CASSSNRQFSNQPQHF.